This T cell receptor beta chain was observed in a study of PD-L1 blockade in urothelial cancer. Turning to the study itself: Patients had undergone 0 to 3 prior chemotherapy regimens. The researchers analyzed blood 3 weeks (second dose) and 6 weeks after treatment start.

Data came from immunoSEQ multiplex PCR; TCRdb stores just in-frame clones and leaves some out. Of tens of thousands of clones in the sample, over 70% were seen once. This CDR3 region has 15 residues. V lost 6 bases to trimming and J lost 6 bases; unmatched junction nucleotides: 8. In germline, CDR1 is MNHEY, CDR2 SMNVEV (reference sequence). The source material was PBMCs, sampled around atezolizumab (anti-PD-L1) treatment. The sequence was obtained from a man between 70 and 80 years old with urothelial cancer. V is TRBV27 and J is TRBJ2-5; 12 bases line up with TRBD1. The chain's CDR3 is CASSLGTGGGKTQYF. The CDR3 DNA is TGTGCCAGCAGCCTCGGGACAGGGGGCGGGAAGACCCAGTACTTC.